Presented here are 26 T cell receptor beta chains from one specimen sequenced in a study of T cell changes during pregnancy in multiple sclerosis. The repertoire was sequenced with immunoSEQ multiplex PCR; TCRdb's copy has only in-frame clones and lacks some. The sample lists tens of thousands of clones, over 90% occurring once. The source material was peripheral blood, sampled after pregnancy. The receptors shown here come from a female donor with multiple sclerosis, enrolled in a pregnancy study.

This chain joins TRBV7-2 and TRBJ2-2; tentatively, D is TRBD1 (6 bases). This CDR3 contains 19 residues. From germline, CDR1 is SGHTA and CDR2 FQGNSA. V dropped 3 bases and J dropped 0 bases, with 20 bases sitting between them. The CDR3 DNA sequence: TGTGCCAGCAGCTTCCCATCGCCCGGGCAGGGGCCGAACACCGGGGAGCTGTTTTTT. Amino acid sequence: CASSFPSPGQGPNTGELFF.

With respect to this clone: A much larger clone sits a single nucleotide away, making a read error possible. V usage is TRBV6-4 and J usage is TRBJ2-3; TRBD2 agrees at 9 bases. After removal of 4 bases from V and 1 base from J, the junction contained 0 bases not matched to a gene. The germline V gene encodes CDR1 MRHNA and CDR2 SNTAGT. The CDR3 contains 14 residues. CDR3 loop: CASSVAGGTDTQYF. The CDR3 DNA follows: TGTGCCAGCAGTGTAGCGGGGGGCACAGATACGCAGTATTTT.

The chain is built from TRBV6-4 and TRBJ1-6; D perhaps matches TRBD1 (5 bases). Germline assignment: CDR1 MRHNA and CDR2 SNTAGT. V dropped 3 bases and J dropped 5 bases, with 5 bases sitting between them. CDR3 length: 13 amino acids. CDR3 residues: CASSEDNNSPLHF. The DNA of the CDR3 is TGTGCCAGCAGTGAGGACAATAATTCACCCCTCCACTTT.

The CDR3 sequence is CASSEAGGSWAGELFF. The DNA of the CDR3 is TGTGCCAGCAGTGAAGCGGGCGGGAGTTGGGCCGGGGAGCTGTTTTTT. The chain combines TRBV6-1 with TRBJ2-2, with 7 bases that match TRBD2. CDR1 is MNHNS, CDR2 SASEGT, per germline. V was clipped by 0 bases and J by 6 bases; unmatched bases: 7. The CDR3 sequence is 16 residues long.

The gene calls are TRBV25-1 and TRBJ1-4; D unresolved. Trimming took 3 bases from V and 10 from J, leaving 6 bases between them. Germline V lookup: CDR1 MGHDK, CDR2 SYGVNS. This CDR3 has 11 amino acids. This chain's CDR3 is CASSDFGKLFF. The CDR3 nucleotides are TGTGCCAGCAGTGATTTCGGAAAACTGTTTTTT.

DNA of the CDR3: TGTGCCAGCAGTTCCTACAGGGTAACCTACAATGAGCAGTTCTTC. Its protein is CASSSYRVTYNEQFF. The chain links TRBV6-5 to TRBJ2-1; D possibly corresponds to TRBD1 (6 bases). The V end lost 4 bases, the J end lost 2 bases, and 12 bases lay between the germline ends. This CDR3 region has 15 residues. Germline lookup yields CDR1 MNHEY and CDR2 SVGAGI.

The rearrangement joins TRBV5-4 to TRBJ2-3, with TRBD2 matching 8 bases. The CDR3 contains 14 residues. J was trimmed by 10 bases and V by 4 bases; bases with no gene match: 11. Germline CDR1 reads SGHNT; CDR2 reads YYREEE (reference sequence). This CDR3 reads CASSLLSGGPSQYF. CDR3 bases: TGTGCCAGCAGCCTTTTGTCGGGGGGGCCTTCGCAGTATTTT.

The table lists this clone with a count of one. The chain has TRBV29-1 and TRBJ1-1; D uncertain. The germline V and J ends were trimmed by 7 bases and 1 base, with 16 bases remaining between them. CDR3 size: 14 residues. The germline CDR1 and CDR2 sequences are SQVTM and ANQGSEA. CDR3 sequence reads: CSATPLAENTEAFF. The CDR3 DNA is TGCAGCGCTACGCCTTTAGCGGAGAACACTGAAGCTTTCTTT.

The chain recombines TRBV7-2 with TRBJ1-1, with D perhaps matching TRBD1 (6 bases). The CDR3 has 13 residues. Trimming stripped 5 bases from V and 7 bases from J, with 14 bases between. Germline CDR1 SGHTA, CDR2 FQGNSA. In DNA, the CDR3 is TGTGCCAGCAGCATAAACCGGGACATTGAAGCTTTCTTT. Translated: CASSINRDIEAFF. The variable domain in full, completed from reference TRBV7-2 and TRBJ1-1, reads GAGVSQSPSNKVTEKGKDVELRCDPISGHTALYWYRQSLGQGLEFLIYFQGNSAPDKSGLPSDRFSAERTGGSVSTLTIQRTQQEDSAVYLCASSINRDIEAFFGQGTRLTVV.

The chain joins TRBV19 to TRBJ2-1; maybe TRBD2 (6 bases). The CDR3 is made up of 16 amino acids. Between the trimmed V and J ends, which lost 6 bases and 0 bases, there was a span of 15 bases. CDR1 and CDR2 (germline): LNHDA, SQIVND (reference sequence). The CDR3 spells CASRRRAVSSYNEQFF. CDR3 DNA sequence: TGTGCCAGTAGGAGGAGGGCAGTAAGCTCCTACAATGAGCAGTTCTTC.

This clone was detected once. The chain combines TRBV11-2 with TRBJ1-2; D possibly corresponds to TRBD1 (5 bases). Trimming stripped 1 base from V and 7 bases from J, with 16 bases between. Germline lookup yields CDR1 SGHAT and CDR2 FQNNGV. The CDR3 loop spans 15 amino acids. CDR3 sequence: CASSLAGVRSGGYTF. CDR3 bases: TGTGCCAGCAGCTTAGCGGGGGTACGGTCGGGTGGCTACACCTTC.

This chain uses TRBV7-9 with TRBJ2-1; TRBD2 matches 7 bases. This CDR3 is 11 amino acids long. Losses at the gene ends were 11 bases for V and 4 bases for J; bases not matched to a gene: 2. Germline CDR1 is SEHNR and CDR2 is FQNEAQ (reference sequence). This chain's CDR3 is CAGGGYNEQFF. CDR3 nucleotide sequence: TGTGCCGGGGGGGGTTACAATGAGCAGTTCTTC.

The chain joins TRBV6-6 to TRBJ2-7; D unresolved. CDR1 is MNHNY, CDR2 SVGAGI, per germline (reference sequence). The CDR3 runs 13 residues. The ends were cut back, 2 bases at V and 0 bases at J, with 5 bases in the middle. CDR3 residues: CASSYTSSYEQYF. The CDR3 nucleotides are TGTGCCAGCAGTTACACCAGCTCCTACGAGCAGTACTTC.

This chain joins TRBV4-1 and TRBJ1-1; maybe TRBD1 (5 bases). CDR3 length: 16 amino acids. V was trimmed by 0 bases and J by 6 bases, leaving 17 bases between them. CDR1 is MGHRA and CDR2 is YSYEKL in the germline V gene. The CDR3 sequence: CASSQESAGWLSEAFF. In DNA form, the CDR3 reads TGCGCCAGCAGCCAAGAGTCGGCAGGGTGGCTCTCTGAAGCTTTCTTT.

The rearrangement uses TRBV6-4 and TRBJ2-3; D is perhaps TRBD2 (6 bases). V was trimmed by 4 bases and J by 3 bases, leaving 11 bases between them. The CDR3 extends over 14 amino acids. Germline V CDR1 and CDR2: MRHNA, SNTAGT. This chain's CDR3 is CASSVELATDTQYF. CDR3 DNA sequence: TGTGCCAGCAGTGTCGAACTAGCTACAGATACGCAGTATTTT.

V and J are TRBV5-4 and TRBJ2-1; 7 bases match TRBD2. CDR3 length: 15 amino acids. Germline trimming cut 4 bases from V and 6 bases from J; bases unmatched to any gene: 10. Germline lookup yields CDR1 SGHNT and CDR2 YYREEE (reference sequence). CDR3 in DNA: TGTGCCAGCAGCGTTCCCCGGGACTACCGCAATGAGCAGTTCTTC. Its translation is CASSVPRDYRNEQFF.

The CDR3 is CASSLGARYGYTF. In DNA form, the CDR3 reads TGCGCCAGCAGCTTGGGAGCACGGTATGGCTACACCTTC. The genes are TRBV5-1 and TRBJ1-2, with unresolved D. CDR1 SGHRS and CDR2 YFSETQ come from the germline V gene. Trimming removed 0 bases at V and 5 bases at J, with 8 bases between. The CDR3 is 13 amino acids.

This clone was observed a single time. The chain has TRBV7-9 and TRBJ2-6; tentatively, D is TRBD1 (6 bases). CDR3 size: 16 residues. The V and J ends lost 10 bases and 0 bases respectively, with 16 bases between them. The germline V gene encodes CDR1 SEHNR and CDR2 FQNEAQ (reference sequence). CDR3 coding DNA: TGTGCCACAAACATGGGGGCCCCCTCTGGGGCCAACGTCCTGACTTTC. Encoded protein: CATNMGAPSGANVLTF.

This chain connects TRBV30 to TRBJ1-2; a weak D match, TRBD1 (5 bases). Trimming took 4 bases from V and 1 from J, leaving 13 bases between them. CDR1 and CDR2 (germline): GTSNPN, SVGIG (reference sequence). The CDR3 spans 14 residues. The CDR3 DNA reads TGTGCCTGGACCTCTCAGGGATTTAACTATGGCTACACCTTC. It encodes CAWTSQGFNYGYTF.

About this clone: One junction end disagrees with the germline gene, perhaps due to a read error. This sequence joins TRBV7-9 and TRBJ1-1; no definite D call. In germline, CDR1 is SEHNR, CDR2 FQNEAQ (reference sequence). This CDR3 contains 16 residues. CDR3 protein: CAISLNPHSMNTEAFF. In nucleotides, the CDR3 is TGTGCCATCAGCCTTAACCCCCACAGCATGAACACTGAAGCTTTCTTT.

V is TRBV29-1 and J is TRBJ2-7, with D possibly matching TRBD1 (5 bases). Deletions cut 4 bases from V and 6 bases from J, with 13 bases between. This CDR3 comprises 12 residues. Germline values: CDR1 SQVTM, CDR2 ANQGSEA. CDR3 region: CSVGYRSGEQYF. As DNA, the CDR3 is TGCAGCGTTGGATACAGGTCAGGCGAGCAGTACTTC.

This chain's CDR3 is CASKERKDVVNQPQHF. DNA of the CDR3: TGTGCCAGCAAGGAGCGGAAGGATGTCGTCAATCAGCCCCAGCATTTT. The J gene is TRBJ1-5, the V gene TRBV27, with unresolved D. Between the trimmed V and J ends, which lost 7 bases and 3 bases, there was a span of 19 bases. CDR3 length equals 16 residues. Germline-derived CDR1 and CDR2 are MNHEY and SMNVEV (reference sequence).

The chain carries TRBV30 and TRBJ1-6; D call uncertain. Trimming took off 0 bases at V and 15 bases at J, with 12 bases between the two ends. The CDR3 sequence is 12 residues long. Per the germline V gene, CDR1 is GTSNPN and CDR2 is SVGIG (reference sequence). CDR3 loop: CAWSVRRIDLHF. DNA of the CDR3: TGTGCCTGGAGTGTACGGCGGATCGACCTCCACTTT. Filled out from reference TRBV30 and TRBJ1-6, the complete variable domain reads SQTIHQWPATLVQPVGSPLSLECTVEGTSNPNLYWYRQAAGRGLQLLFYSVGIGQISSEVPQNLSASRPQDRQFILSSKKLLLSDSGFYLCAWSVRRIDLHFGNGTRLTVT.

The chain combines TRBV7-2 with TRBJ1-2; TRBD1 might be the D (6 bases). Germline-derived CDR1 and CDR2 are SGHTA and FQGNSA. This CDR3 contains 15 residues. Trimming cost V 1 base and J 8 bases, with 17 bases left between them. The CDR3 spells CASSLDAGGARGYTF. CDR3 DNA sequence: TGTGCCAGCAGCTTAGATGCTGGGGGGGCGCGGGGCTACACCTTC.

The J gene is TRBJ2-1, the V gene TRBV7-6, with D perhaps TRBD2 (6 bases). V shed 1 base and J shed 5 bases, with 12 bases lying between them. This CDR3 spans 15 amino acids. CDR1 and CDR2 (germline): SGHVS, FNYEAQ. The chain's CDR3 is CASSLEGRINNEQFF. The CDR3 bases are TGTGCCAGCAGCTTAGAGGGGAGGATCAACAATGAGCAGTTCTTC.

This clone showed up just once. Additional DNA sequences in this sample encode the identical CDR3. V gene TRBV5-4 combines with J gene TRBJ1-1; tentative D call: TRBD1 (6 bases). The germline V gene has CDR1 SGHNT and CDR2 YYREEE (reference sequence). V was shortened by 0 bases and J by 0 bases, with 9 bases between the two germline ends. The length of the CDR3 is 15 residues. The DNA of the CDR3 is TGTGCCAGCAGCTTGGTGGGGGCGATGAACACTGAAGCTTTCTTT. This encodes CASSLVGAMNTEAFF. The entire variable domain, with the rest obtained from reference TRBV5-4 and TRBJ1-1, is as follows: ETGVTQSPTHLIKTRGQQVTLRCSSQSGHNTVSWYQQALGQGPQFIFQYYREEENGRGNFPPRFSGLQFPNYSSELNVNALELDDSALYLCASSLVGAMNTEAFFGQGTRLTVV.